These 10 T cell receptor beta chains originate from one sample sequenced in a study of beta chain features in type 1 diabetes (dated by TCRdb to about 2018). Receptors were amplified or captured by the immunoSEQ multiplex PCR assay. The entire amount of isolated RNA was reverse transcribed using the High Capacity cDNA Reverse Transcription Kit, so the sequenced TCRB transcripts were expressed ones. The table was pulled from immuneACCESS by TCRdb, which kept in-frame rearrangements only. Such tables lose some clones; where checked, under half of the loss comes from unresolved V genes, and the rest has no known cause. The sample contains 430,000 or so clones, over 10% of them found a single time. The biggest ten clones account for 0.035% to 0.05% of the sample. The sample was naive CD4+ T cells from blood. The cell subset or site label on this specimen signifies: true naive CD4+ T cells. These receptors all stem from a woman under 30 in good health.

This chain links TRBV5-1 with TRBJ2-1, with 7 bases matching TRBD1. CDR3 length: 17 amino acids. V was clipped by 0 bases and J by 0 bases; unmatched bases: 6. Germline assignment: CDR1 SGHRS and CDR2 YFSETQ. DNA of the CDR3: TGCGCCAGCAGCTTGGACCTCAGGGGGAGCTCCTACAATGAGCAGTTCTTC. Translated: CASSLDLRGSSYNEQFF.

This clone was seen a few times. CDR3 nucleotides: TGTGCCAGCAAAGTCTGGGGGTTAGCAGGGGCAGATACGCAGTATTTT. It specifies CASKVWGLAGADTQYF. The chain is built from TRBV7-2 and TRBJ2-3, with D perhaps matching TRBD1 (6 bases). V was shortened by 7 bases and J by 4 bases, with 21 bases between the two germline ends. Germline loops: CDR1 SGHTA, CDR2 FQGNSA. The CDR3 loop spans 16 amino acids.

This clone was seen a handful of times. V usage is TRBV29-1 and J usage is TRBJ2-1; D might be TRBD2 (6 bases). V was trimmed by 7 bases and J by 4 bases, leaving 17 bases between them. The CDR3 totals 14 residues. Germline CDR1 SQVTM, CDR2 ANQGSEA. The CDR3 sequence is CSAGGGRMYNEQFF. CDR3 nucleotides: TGCAGCGCCGGGGGTGGGCGGATGTACAATGAGCAGTTCTTC.

This clone was seen a few times. The chain uses TRBV27 and TRBJ1-2, with 8 bases fitting TRBD1. The CDR3 runs to 13 residues. Germline assignment: CDR1 MNHEY and CDR2 SMNVEV (reference sequence). V shed 5 bases and J 8 bases; nucleotides not matched to a gene: 7. The CDR3 spells CASSLRQGRGYTF. The CDR3 DNA follows: TGTGCCAGCAGTCTACGACAGGGGCGAGGCTACACCTTC.

The chain couples TRBV19 to TRBJ2-4, with D maybe TRBD1 (6 bases). Germline loops: CDR1 LNHDA, CDR2 SQIVND (reference sequence). The V and J ends lost 3 bases and 1 base respectively, with 13 bases between them. This CDR3 is 16 amino acids long. In nucleotides, the CDR3 is TGTGCCAGTAGTATTCGGGACAAGGCGGCCAAAAACATTCAGTACTTC. Amino acid sequence: CASSIRDKAAKNIQYF.

This clone was picked up a small number of times. The chain uses TRBV7-9 and TRBJ1-1, with 7 bases lining up with TRBD1. The length of the CDR3 is 15 residues. CDR1 is SEHNR, CDR2 FQNEAQ, per germline (reference sequence). V shed 5 bases, J shed 0 bases, and the junction held 6 bases outside the gene matches. CDR3 sequence: CASSPHTGVNTEAFF. The DNA for the CDR3 is TGTGCCAGCAGCCCTCACACAGGGGTGAACACTGAAGCTTTCTTT. Drawing the rest from reference TRBV7-9 and TRBJ1-1, the complete variable domain is DTGVSQNPRHKITKRGQNVTFRCDPISEHNRLYWYRQTLGQGPEFLTYFQNEAQLEKSRLLSDRFSAERPKGSFSTLEIQRTEQGDSAMYLCASSPHTGVNTEAFFGQGTRLTVV.

The chain joins TRBV6-5 to TRBJ2-7; 7 bases agree with TRBD2. The CDR3 has 13 amino acids. CDR1 is MNHEY, CDR2 SVGAGI, per germline. Trimming took 6 bases from V and 0 from J; bases not matched to a gene: 2. The CDR3 here is CASRGGSSYEQYF. The CDR3 DNA sequence: TGTGCCAGCAGGGGCGGGAGCTCCTACGAGCAGTACTTC.

This clone was detected only a few times. The sample contains more than one DNA sequence encoding this CDR3. The rearrangement uses TRBV19 and TRBJ2-5; the D is unclear. The V end lost 1 base, the J end lost 3 bases, and 6 bases lay between the germline ends. Germline V gives CDR1 LNHDA, CDR2 SQIVND (reference sequence). This CDR3 region has 13 residues. CDR3 in DNA: TGTGCCAGTAGTATAGTAGGCGAAGAGACCCAGTACTTC. Translation: CASSIVGEETQYF. Full variable domain (remainder filled in from reference TRBV19 and TRBJ2-5): DGGITQSPKYLFRKEGQNVTLSCEQNLNHDAMYWYRQDPGQGLRLIYYSQIVNDFQKGDIAEGYSVSREKKESFPLTVTSAQKNPTAFYLCASSIVGEETQYFGPGTRLLVL.

This clone showed up just a few times. The chain is built from TRBV9 and TRBJ2-1, with 9 bases fitting TRBD2. Germline CDR1 SGDLS, CDR2 YYNGEE. CDR3 length: 19 amino acids. V lost 3 bases, J lost 3 bases, and 16 bases stayed unmatched. The CDR3 sequence is CASSARTSAAVIGYNEQFF. The CDR3 bases are TGTGCCAGCAGCGCCCGGACTAGCGCAGCCGTAATCGGCTACAATGAGCAGTTCTTC.

Only a few counts were recorded for this clone. This same CDR3 is encoded by further DNA sequences in the sample. The V and J genes are TRBV15 and TRBJ2-3; a weak D match, TRBD2 (6 bases). Germline loops: CDR1 LNHNV, CDR2 YYDKDF (reference sequence). This CDR3 region has 14 residues. Between the trimmed V and J ends, which lost 3 bases and 0 bases, there was a span of 7 bases. The CDR3 spells CATSRGGSTDTQYF. CDR3 sequence (DNA): TGTGCCACCAGCAGGGGGGGTAGCACAGATACGCAGTATTTT.